This T cell receptor (beta chain) was recorded in a study of Graves' ophthalmopathy and Graves' hyperthyroidism. General study results and limits: With around 88% sensitivity and 75% to 84% specificity, a 13-signature model separated ophthalmopathy from stable hyperthyroidism.

The PBMCs had their origin in approximately 10 ml of fresh peripheral blood. Amplification of the TCR beta CDR3 regions used RNA transcripts (as template). In the first round, RT-PCR was carried out with HTBI primers, and a multiplex PCR formed the second round. TCRdb called the multiplex PCR reads again in MiXCR, with one record for every CDR3 protein. Of around 600,000 distinct CDR3 sequences listed, 35% to 45% are singletons. Details on this clonotype: The antigen is unknown.

V lost 5 bases to trimming and J lost 0 bases, with 17 bases between them. CDR3 length: 18 residues. Germline CDR1 is SGHVS and CDR2 is FQNEAQ. The chain joins TRBV7-8 to TRBJ2-6; the D is unclear. The receptor was isolated from an adult man with Graves' ophthalmopathy. Material: peripheral blood. CDR3 sequence reads: CASSPPRVEISGANVLTF. CDR3 DNA sequence: TGTGCCAGCAGCCCCCCCCGGGTGGAGATCTCTGGGGCCAACGTCCTGACTTTC.